This TCR beta chain was observed in a study of a mutant IDH1 vaccine in newly diagnosed glioma. TCRdb's copy holds only in-frame clones and misses some; the assay was immunoSEQ multiplex PCR. The repertoire holds about 65,000 clones, with 85% as singletons. This CDR3 region has 18 residues. The germline V gene encodes CDR1 MGHRA and CDR2 YSYEKL. V was clipped by 2 bases and J by 5 bases; unmatched bases: 12. Stated time point: week 23, last vaccination. Vaccination used 300 ug of mutant IDH1 20-mer peptide per dose, with topical imiquimod. Worth noting for this clone: Antigen: not known.

This chain uses TRBV4-1 with TRBJ2-2, with 9 bases matching TRBD1. The receptor's source is a man younger than 40 with glioma. The specimen was PBMCs, collected from a glioma patient whose treatment included an IDH1 peptide vaccine. The CDR3 DNA sequence: TGCGCCAGCAGCCAATACGCCCCCGGGACAGGGTTGACCGGGGAGCTGTTTTTT. Its translation is CASSQYAPGTGLTGELFF.